The 8 T cell receptor beta chains in this list originate from one sample, sequenced in a study of post-analysis software for immune sequencing data (dated by TCRdb to about 2015). No antigen has been identified for these receptors. Overall study results and their limits: Significantly higher frequencies in patients than in controls were found for a few TRBV segments, including TRBV5-6, TRBV5-1 and TRBV20-1.

Libraries were prepared through PCR. TCRdb names Illumina HiSeq 2500 as the instrument used. To reduce PCR and sequencing biases, unique molecular identifiers were built into the TCR beta cDNA libraries. TCRdb handled the public reads itself, with Q25 trimming in fastp and clone calling in MiXCR, and kept productive beta chains. Each CDR3 protein appears once, grouped with its most common genes and DNA. The sample contains roughly 870,000 distinct CDR3 sequences, under 70% of them found a single time. The ten largest make up roughly 4.4% of the sample. Input material: blood. Source of these receptors: a girl aged 10-17 years with multiple sclerosis.

The rearrangement uses TRBV5-5 and TRBJ2-7; TRBD1 aligns across 8 bases. This CDR3 has 15 residues. V lost 0 bases and J lost 7; bases outside the gene matches: 9. CDR1 and CDR2 from the germline V gene are SGHKS and YYEKEE (reference sequence). CDR3 sequence (DNA): TGTGCCAGCAGCTTGGTTAGCAGGGGGCGATCGGAGCAGTACTTC. It translates to CASSLVSRGRSEQYF.

This chain links TRBV12-3 or TRBV12-4 with TRBJ1-2, with TRBD1 as a possible D gene (5 bases). There are 15 residues in the CDR3. V lost 1 base to trimming and J lost 1 base, with 10 bases between them. The DNA for the CDR3 is TGTGCCAGCAGTTTAGTTTCAGGGTTTAACTATGGCTACACCTTC. This codes for CASSLVSGFNYGYTF.

This clonotype was seen a few times. The chain uses TRBV5-1 and TRBJ2-6; D gene uncertain. This CDR3 has 16 amino acids. Trimming stripped 1 base from V and 1 base from J, with 9 bases between. Germline loops: CDR1 SGHRS, CDR2 YFSETQ. The CDR3 bases are TGCGCCAGCAGCTTGATGGTGGGATCTGGGGCCAACGTCCTGACTTTC. Its protein product is CASSLMVGSGANVLTF.

In DNA form, the CDR3 reads TGCAGCGTTACAAGGATTAGGCCCCTAATAGGCTCCTACAATGAGCAGTTCTTC. Translated, it gives CSVTRIRPLIGSYNEQFF. This chain links TRBV29-1 with TRBJ2-1; no clear D. The CDR3 length is 18 residues. Germline assignment: CDR1 SQVTM and CDR2 ANQGSEA. V lost 5 bases and J lost 0, with 23 bases in between.

As concerns this clonotype: One junction end disagrees with the germline gene, perhaps due to a read error. The chain joins TRBV5-6 to TRBJ2-1, with 7 bases that match TRBD2. This CDR3 is 14 amino acids long. Germline V gives CDR1 SGHDT, CDR2 YYEEEE. CDR3 DNA sequence: TGTGCCTCTTTGGGCGGGAGCTCCTACAATGAGCAGTGCTTC. Its translation: CASLGGSSYNEQCF.

This clonotype showed up just a few times. CDR3 nucleotides: TGTGCCAGCAGCGTGTACTCGACCATCTCCGAGCAGTACTTC. Its translation is CASSVYSTISEQYF. The V call is TRBV9, the J call TRBJ2-7; no firm D call. Trimming pared 2 bases from V and 6 bases from J, leaving 15 bases between. CDR3 length: 14 residues. The V gene's germline CDR1 is SGDLS and CDR2 YYNGEE.

This chain joins TRBV20-1 and TRBJ1-2; D call uncertain. V was trimmed by 3 bases and J by 2 bases, leaving 7 bases between them. CDR1 DFQATT and CDR2 SNEGSKA come from the germline V gene (reference sequence). The CDR3 covers 12 residues. The CDR3 nucleotides read TGCAGTGCTAGTGTCGGAAACTATGGCTACACCTTC. As protein: CSASVGNYGYTF.

CDR3 bases: TGTGCCAGCAGTGAGACAGACAACACTGAAGCTTTCTTT. Translation gives CASSETDNTEAFF. The chain employs TRBV6-1 and TRBJ1-1; TRBD1 is a possible D gene (5 bases). V was trimmed by 3 bases and J by 2 bases, leaving 7 bases between them. The germline CDR1 and CDR2 sequences are MNHNS and SASEGT. This CDR3 region has 13 residues.